The following is a TCR beta chain sequence with its context. Germline V gene sequence: CDR1 MDHEN, CDR2 SYDVKM. After removal of 6 bases from V and 7 bases from J, the junction contained 16 bases not matched to a gene. This CDR3 has 16 residues. Participants reported their clinical history, and cohort assignment relied on those reports. Two negative PCRs, clearance, or symptom resolution characterized the recovered Cohort 3 donors. The data belong to a study of blood T cell repertoires in COVID-19. Background on the study: Material from acute and convalescent COVID-19 was sourced from the United States, Italy and Spain.

As handled by the study authors: The authors estimated nucleated cell counts from reference gene primer amplification. The assay was immunoSEQ multiplex PCR, and TCRdb's table has in-frame clones only and misses some. The V and J calls and the clone size are those of that table, but D and trimming were determined from the DNA. Counted here are some 160,000 clones, just under 85% occurring once; the ten biggest clones make up less than 7%. Sequenced material: PBMCs or T cells enriched from blood (not recorded which). The chain employs TRBV28 and TRBJ1-2; 8 bases are a match to TRBD1. The source is a woman between 40 and 50 years old who had recovered from COVID-19. In nucleotides, the CDR3 is TGTGCCAGCAGCACCACCACCTACAGGGGGGTATTTGGCTACACCTTC. It encodes CASSTTTYRGVFGYTF.